The 8 T cell receptor beta chains reported below all come from one sample, sequenced in a study of OX40 agonist ivuxolimab in advanced cancers. Produced via immunoSEQ multiplex PCR; TCRdb's table is partial and in-frame only. The sample includes approximately 74,000 clones, over 75% of them seen just once. The sample here was CD4+ or CD8+ T cells sorted from blood, taken in a trial of the OX40 agonist ivuxolimab. These receptors were obtained from an adult with an advanced solid tumor such as melanoma, head and neck, liver or kidney cancer.

V and J are TRBV7-2 and TRBJ2-7; 11 nucleotides line up with TRBD2. The CDR3 loop spans 14 amino acids. J lost 5 bases, V lost 4 bases, and 4 bases had no gene match. CDR1 SGHTA and CDR2 FQGNSA come from the germline V gene. The CDR3 loop is CASSSTSGRDEQYF. CDR3 nucleotide sequence: TGTGCCAGCAGCTCCACTAGCGGGAGAGACGAGCAGTACTTC.

The chain joins TRBV11-3 to TRBJ2-3, with D possibly matching TRBD1 (6 bases). The CDR3 loop spans 15 amino acids. In germline, CDR1 is SGHNT, CDR2 YENEEA. Trimming removed 5 bases from V and 0 bases from J, with 12 bases in between. CDR3 coding DNA: TGTGCCAGCAGCCGCAGGGGCCAGAGCACAGATACGCAGTATTTT. This encodes CASSRRGQSTDTQYF.

The rearrangement links TRBV7-9 to TRBJ1-4, with D maybe TRBD1 (6 bases). This CDR3 comprises 13 residues. Germline V gene lookup returns CDR1 SEHNR and CDR2 FQNEAQ (reference sequence). Trimming took 5 bases from V and 7 from J, leaving 11 bases between them. In DNA form, the CDR3 reads TGTGCCAGCAGCCCTCAGGGGCGTGAAAAACTGTTTTTT. This sequence encodes CASSPQGREKLFF. Full variable domain (rest looked up from reference TRBV7-9 and TRBJ1-4): DTGVSQNPRHKITKRGQNVTFRCDPISEHNRLYWYRQTLGQGPEFLTYFQNEAQLEKSRLLSDRFSAERPKGSFSTLEIQRTEQGDSAMYLCASSPQGREKLFFGSGTQLSVL.

This clone turned up a few times. The chain joins TRBV6-1 to TRBJ1-2; no definite D call. Germline V lookup: CDR1 MNHNS, CDR2 SASEGT. The CDR3 extends over 13 amino acids. With 4 bases removed from V and 2 bases from J, the gap between germline ends came to 8 bases. CDR3 in amino acids: CASSALRNYGYTF. DNA of the CDR3: TGTGCCAGCAGTGCACTACGGAACTATGGCTACACCTTC.

This sequence joins TRBV10-2 and TRBJ2-1; TRBD2 is a possible D gene (6 bases). Looked up from germline, CDR1 is WSHSY and CDR2 is SAAADI. The CDR3 has 14 residues. Trimming took off 2 bases at V and 6 bases at J, with 11 bases between the two ends. The CDR3 DNA sequence: TGCGCCAGCAGTGAGCCGGGAGTCACCAATGAGCAGTTCTTC. It encodes CASSEPGVTNEQFF.

The V gene is TRBV27, the J gene TRBJ2-1; 9 bases align to TRBD2. The V segment lost 5 bases and the J segment 7 bases; nucleotides outside the gene matches: 12. CDR1 MNHEY and CDR2 SMNVEV come from the germline V gene (reference sequence). This CDR3 has 16 residues. The CDR3 is CASSVRGGTSHNEQFF. The CDR3 DNA reads TGTGCCAGCAGTGTTAGAGGCGGGACTAGCCATAATGAGCAGTTCTTC.

The genes are TRBV11-2 and TRBJ1-1; no firm D call. Trimming took off 2 bases at V and 6 bases at J, with 13 bases between the two ends. Per germline, CDR1 SGHAT and CDR2 FQNNGV. The CDR3 sequence is 14 residues long. In DNA form, the CDR3 reads TGTGCCAGCAGCTTATTAGGGTTGGGCGCTGAAGCTTTCTTT. Translating gives CASSLLGLGAEAFF.

V and J are TRBV19 and TRBJ2-1; TRBD1 matches 10 bases. Germline lookup yields CDR1 LNHDA and CDR2 SQIVND (reference sequence). Trimming cost V 7 bases and J 3 bases; bases outside gene matches: 12. The CDR3 sequence is 17 residues long. The CDR3 sequence: CASNGDPGQGFYNEQFF. CDR3 coding DNA: TGTGCCAGTAACGGCGATCCGGGACAGGGGTTCTACAATGAGCAGTTCTTC.